This T cell receptor (beta chain) was observed in a study of blood T cells in healthy people across ages. General study results and limits: Aged donors had fewer naive CD4+ cells and lower diversity than long-lived donors.

For the second PCR, which ran for about 6 to 11 cycles, a sample-barcoded 5' primer and a J-beta primer mix were used. Every sample gave at least 3 million paired-end reads containing CDR3. Via MiXCR, TCRdb re-called the 5' RACE reads, giving one row per CDR3 protein. The table lists 1.5 million to 2 million distinct CDR3 sequences, roughly 30% of them singletons, with about 8% in the top ten. Comment on this clonotype: Its antigen is currently unknown.

The CDR3 totals 16 residues. V gave up 1 base and J gave up 0 bases, with 11 bases separating them. Germline lookup yields CDR1 SGHRS and CDR2 YFSETQ. This chain joins TRBV5-1 and TRBJ2-4; the D gene is possibly TRBD1 (6 bases). Sequencing was done on a sample of blood. The TCR comes from a woman younger than 45 in good health. The CDR3 bases are TGCGCCAGCAGCTTGTCAGGGGCTCTAGCCAAAAACATTCAGTACTTC. This sequence encodes CASSLSGALAKNIQYF.